Described below is a single TCR beta chain sequence and its context. Its antigen remains undetermined. One base away there is no much larger clone; base qualities are not given. The germline V gene supplies CDR1 SGHTA and CDR2 FQGTGA. The CDR3 runs 13 amino acids, cysteine and phenylalanine included. Only the CDR3 part of the read is kept: 39 bases, read in frame from the first base. Clipping removes 2 bases from V and 9 bases from J, with 4 as the unmatched junction base count. The record originates from a study of lymphopenia after photon versus proton radiotherapy (dated by TCRdb to between 2018 and 2020). Background for the entire study: The immunological effects of photon versus proton radiation therapy were compared in patients with gastrointestinal tumors who developed high-grade lymphopenia. The cohort included 15 to 20 patients with gastrointestinal tumors who developed lymphopenia after receiving either photon or proton therapy. The goal of the study was to describe how the two radiation modalities differ in their effects on the immune system.

Here is what the overall study found, with its caveats: During treatment, patients who received proton therapy stayed relatively stable, whereas patients who received photon therapy lost naive T cells and TCR diversity and gained effector/memory populations. After the lymphocyte count nadir, oligoclonal expansion, especially of CD8+ Temra cells, was observed in photon-treated repertoires, and the drop in diversity was driven by this expansion. Across the cohort, a larger post-nadir drop in TCR diversity was inversely correlated with overall survival time among patients who died. The survival association was assessed only in patients who died, and better survival with proton therapy was presented by the authors as a possibility rather than a demonstrated result.

Receptor libraries were prepared by the immunoSEQ multiplex PCR assay. Alongside multiparametric flow cytometry, deep sequencing of rearranged TCR beta loci was used to profile the T cell repertoires. What TCRdb holds here is the immuneACCESS table cut down to in-frame rearrangements. Part of the clones is not present; checked against another copy, under half of the missing clones reflect an unresolved V gene, and the others are unexplained. The sample data list tens of thousands of clones, and approximately 82% of these were observed just once. Roughly 29% of the sample belongs to the ten largest clones.

The clonotype originates from a man aged 50 or older with gastric cancer. Sequencing used peripheral blood, obtained from a patient treated with photon-based radiotherapy. Rearrangement joined TRBV7-3 to TRBJ2-1, with TRBD2 identical over 7 junction bases. CDR3 reads: CASSLGLGTEQFF. The DNA sequence reads TGTGCCAGCAGCTTAGGACTAGGGACTGAGCAGTTCTTC.